This passage covers 30 T cell receptor beta chains from one sample sequenced in a study of blood T cell repertoires in COVID-19. Repertoires were generated with immunoSEQ multiplex PCR, while TCRdb's copy carries only in-frame clones and drops some. The repertoire includes 70,000 to 95,000 clones, 85% of them detected once, and about an eighth sits in the top ten. The sample comprised peripheral blood. The receptors here all came from a woman aged 70 to 79 with active or convalescent COVID-19.

This chain links TRBV4-1 with TRBJ1-1; D ambiguous. Germline V lookup: CDR1 MGHRA, CDR2 YSYEKL. V gave up 1 base and J gave up 0 bases, with 18 bases separating them. This CDR3 is 18 amino acids long. CDR3 DNA: TGCGCCAGCAGCCAAGGTATCGGGTCCCGGTTCATGAACACTGAAGCTTTCTTT. It encodes CASSQGIGSRFMNTEAFF.

This clone appeared a few times. The rearrangement links TRBV18 to TRBJ1-2; TRBD1 matches at 9 bases. Germline assignment: CDR1 KGHSH and CDR2 LQKENI. J gave up 4 bases and V 0 bases, and 6 bases lay outside the gene matches. This CDR3 has 16 amino acids. CDR3 sequence: CASSPPSMDRGYGYTF. The CDR3 DNA reads TGTGCCAGCTCACCACCCTCAATGGACAGGGGCTATGGCTACACCTTC. The entire variable domain, with the rest obtained from reference TRBV18 and TRBJ1-2, is as follows: NAGVMQNPRHLVRRRGQEARLRCSPMKGHSHVYWYRQLPEEGLKFMVYLQKENIIDESGMPKERFSAEFPKEGPSILRIQQVVRGDSAAYFCASSPPSMDRGYGYTFGSGTRLTVV.

The chain recombines TRBV28 with TRBJ1-3; 7 positions agree with TRBD1. V lost 4 bases and J lost 7; bases outside the gene matches: 10. Germline values: CDR1 MDHEN, CDR2 SYDVKM. This CDR3 contains 15 residues. In DNA form, the CDR3 reads TGTGCCAGCAGTTCCCCCGGGACAGCAACGAACACCATATATTTT. This encodes CASSSPGTATNTIYF.

V is TRBV11-2 and J is TRBJ2-7; 7 positions agree with TRBD1. Germline V CDR1 and CDR2: SGHAT, FQNNGV. With V trimmed by 5 bases and J by 2 bases, 15 bases remained unmatched. The CDR3 extends over 17 amino acids. CDR3 protein: CASSARDSASRTYEQYF. The CDR3 DNA sequence: TGTGCCAGCAGCGCCCGGGACAGCGCCTCGAGAACCTACGAGCAGTACTTC. Using reference TRBV11-2 and TRBJ2-7 for the parts outside the CDR3, the full variable domain is EAGVAQSPRYKIIEKRQSVAFWCNPISGHATLYWYQQILGQGPKLLIQFQNNGVVDDSQLPKDRFSAERLKGVDSTLKIQPAKLEDSAVYLCASSARDSASRTYEQYFGPGTRLTVT.

The chain uses TRBV6-6 and TRBJ2-3, with D perhaps matching TRBD2 (5 bases). In germline, CDR1 is MNHNY, CDR2 SVGAGI (reference sequence). V shed 2 bases and J shed 6 bases, with 15 bases lying between them. The CDR3 is 15 residues long. CDR3 protein: CASSYTRGDTDTQYF. The CDR3 nucleotides are TGTGCCAGCAGTTACACCCGGGGAGACACTGATACGCAGTATTTT.

This rearrangement joins TRBV6-5 to TRBJ1-5; a weak D match, TRBD1 (5 bases). Per germline, CDR1 MNHEY and CDR2 SVGAGI. V gave up 2 bases and J gave up 5 bases, with 13 bases separating them. The CDR3 is 15 amino acids. The CDR3 nucleotides read TGTGCCAGCAGTTACGACAGTCAGCCGCATCAGCCCCAGCATTTT. The encoded protein is CASSYDSQPHQPQHF.

The V gene is TRBV11-2, the J gene TRBJ2-1; 9 bases align to TRBD1. Germline CDR1 is SGHAT and CDR2 is FQNNGV. With V trimmed by 5 bases and J by 4 bases, 12 bases remained unmatched. This CDR3 has 17 amino acids. CDR3 residues: CASSPNRGRGTYNEQFF. The CDR3 bases are TGTGCCAGCAGCCCTAACAGGGGGCGCGGGACTTACAATGAGCAGTTCTTC.

The chain is built from TRBV18 and TRBJ2-1; TRBD2 matches at 11 bases. This CDR3 has 17 residues. In germline, CDR1 is KGHSH, CDR2 LQKENI. V lost 0 bases, J lost 9 bases, and 10 bases stayed unmatched. CDR3 sequence: CASSPPLSSGGKGEQFF. DNA of the CDR3: TGTGCCAGCTCACCACCGCTGTCTAGCGGGGGGAAGGGTGAGCAGTTCTTC.

The V call is TRBV5-1, the J call TRBJ2-4; TRBD2 aligns across 10 bases. Trimming took 0 bases from V and 2 from J; bases not matched to a gene: 5. The CDR3 totals 17 residues. Germline V lookup: CDR1 SGHRS, CDR2 YFSETQ. The CDR3 region has the DNA TGCGCCAGCAGCTTGGAGGGACTAGCGAGGCCCAAAAACATTCAGTACTTC. As protein: CASSLEGLARPKNIQYF. Full variable domain (outside the CDR3, taken from reference TRBV5-1 and TRBJ2-4): KAGVTQTPRYLIKTRGQQVTLSCSPISGHRSVSWYQQTPGQGLQFLFEYFSETQRNKGNFPGRFSGRQFSNSRSEMNVSTLELGDSALYLCASSLEGLARPKNIQYFGAGTRLSVL.

The chain joins TRBV4-1 to TRBJ1-5; 11 bases map to TRBD1. Looked up from germline, CDR1 is MGHRA and CDR2 is YSYEKL. Losses at the gene ends were 0 bases for V and 4 bases for J; bases not matched to a gene: 5. This CDR3 spans 17 amino acids. The CDR3 loop reads CASSQDRGQGDNQPQHF. DNA for the CDR3: TGCGCCAGCAGCCAAGATCGGGGACAGGGGGATAATCAGCCCCAGCATTTT.

The chain links TRBV6-1 to TRBJ2-3, with a weak D call TRBD2 (6 bases). The CDR3 consists of 14 residues. The germline CDR1 and CDR2 sequences are MNHNS and SASEGT. V shed 1 base and J shed 5 bases, with 10 bases lying between them. As DNA, the CDR3 is TGTGCCAGCAGTGAAGGGCCGGGGGAAGATACGCAGTATTTT. This codes for CASSEGPGEDTQYF.

This chain connects TRBV3-1 (or the pseudogene TRBV3-2) to TRBJ2-4; 8 positions match TRBD2. Germline V lookup: CDR1 LGHDT, CDR2 YNNKEL (reference sequence). This CDR3 contains 14 residues. The V segment lost 4 bases and the J segment 10 bases; nucleotides outside the gene matches: 9. This CDR3 reads CASSRAGASRIQYF. The CDR3 bases are TGTGCCAGCAGCCGAGCGGGGGCGAGCCGAATTCAGTACTTC.

The V gene is TRBV24-1, the J gene TRBJ2-3; TRBD1 might be the D (6 bases). This CDR3 is 15 amino acids long. Trimming shortened V by 9 bases and J by 2 bases, and 17 bases separated the two germline ends. The germline CDR1 and CDR2 sequences are KGHDR and SFDVKD. The CDR3 reads CATSPEPGDTDTQYF. CDR3 bases: TGTGCCACCTCCCCGGAGCCAGGGGACACAGATACGCAGTATTTT.

V usage is TRBV19 and J usage is TRBJ2-5; 10 nucleotides agree with TRBD2. Trimming removed 5 bases from V and 5 bases from J; junction bases left unmatched: 17. Germline CDR1 is LNHDA and CDR2 is SQIVND (reference sequence). This CDR3 spans 18 amino acids. DNA of the CDR3: TGTGCCAGTAGTCTTCCGAGCGGGGGGGATCCTGGATGGGAGACCCAGTACTTC. Its translation is CASSLPSGGDPGWETQYF.

The CDR3 DNA reads as TGTGCCAGCAGCCAACAGACAGTAAACACCGGGGAGCTGTTTTTT. The encoded protein is CASSQQTVNTGELFF. This chain connects TRBV7-2 to TRBJ2-2, with D possibly being TRBD1 (5 bases). The CDR3 is made up of 15 amino acids. The germline gives CDR1 SGHTA, CDR2 FQGNSA. V lost 5 bases, J lost 2 bases, and 12 bases lay in between.

This clone was seen a few times. The chain carries TRBV12-3 or TRBV12-4 and TRBJ1-2; the D is unclear. This CDR3 is built from 13 residues. V gave up 3 bases and J gave up 3 bases, with 8 bases separating them. CDR3 bases: TGTGCCAGCAGTTTTGGGGAGGACTATGGCTACACCTTC. As protein: CASSFGEDYGYTF.

Comments on this clone: At one boundary the junction diverges from the germline segment, which might be a read error. The same CDR3 is also encoded by other DNA sequences in this sample. The chain joins TRBV2 to TRBJ2-7, with TRBD2 as a possible D gene (5 bases). The CDR3 consists of 15 residues. Germline assignment: CDR1 SNHLY and CDR2 FYNNEI. The CDR3: CASSGAGNRPYEQYF. DNA of the CDR3: TGTGCCAGCAGTGGTGCCGGGAACCGGCCCTACGAGCAGTATTTC. The whole variable domain, remainder taken from reference TRBV2 and TRBJ2-7, is EPEVTQTPSHQVTQMGQEVILRCVPISNHLYFYWYRQILGQKVEFLVSFYNNEISEKSEIFDDQFSVERPDGSNFTLKIRSTKLEDSAMYFCASSGAGNRPYEQYFGPGTRLTVT.

The J gene is TRBJ1-5, the V gene TRBV25-1; D perhaps matches TRBD1 (5 bases). This CDR3 contains 14 residues. Germline-derived CDR1 and CDR2 are MGHDK and SYGVNS. V dropped 6 bases and J dropped 1 base, with 10 bases sitting between them. The CDR3 coding sequence is TGTGCCAGCAGCCATGACAGCAGCAATCAGCCCCAGCATTTT. Its translation is CASSHDSSNQPQHF. Variable domain in full (rest from reference TRBV25-1 and TRBJ1-5): EADIYQTPRYLVIGTGKKITLECSQTMGHDKMYWYQQDPGMELHLIHYSYGVNSTEKGDLSSESTVSRIRTEHFPLTLESARPSHTSQYLCASSHDSSNQPQHFGDGTRLSIL.

The chain recombines TRBV5-1 with TRBJ2-7, with 10 nucleotides matching TRBD1. From germline, CDR1 is SGHRS and CDR2 YFSETQ. V lost 5 bases to trimming and J lost 2 bases; unmatched junction nucleotides: 7. The CDR3 covers 15 residues. The CDR3 protein is CASRRQGASTYEQYF. For the CDR3, the DNA is TGCGCCAGCAGAAGACAGGGGGCGAGCACCTACGAGCAGTACTTC.

This clone showed up just once. The chain couples TRBV6-5 to TRBJ2-5; 7 bases are shared with TRBD1. Germline lookup yields CDR1 MNHEY and CDR2 SVGAGI. This CDR3 is 14 amino acids long. J was trimmed by 2 bases and V by 6 bases; bases with no gene match: 6. This CDR3 reads CASSTGQLQETQYF. The CDR3 region has the DNA TGTGCCAGCAGCACGGGACAGTTACAAGAGACCCAGTACTTC.

J is TRBJ2-2 and V is TRBV7-2, with 9 bases lining up with TRBD1. Trimming removed 5 bases from V and 1 base from J; junction bases left unmatched: 14. The germline V gene encodes CDR1 SGHTA and CDR2 FQGNSA. The CDR3 is 19 residues long. Here the CDR3 reads CASSGPGTGTKKNTGELFF. In nucleotides, the CDR3 is TGTGCCAGCAGCGGTCCCGGGACAGGGACGAAAAAGAACACCGGGGAGCTGTTTTTT.

The gene calls are TRBV19 and TRBJ1-6, with 11 bases lining up with TRBD1. The ends lost 7 bases at V and 10 bases at J; junction bases unmatched: 9. CDR3 length equals 15 residues. Germline loops: CDR1 LNHDA, CDR2 SQIVND (reference sequence). CDR3 in amino acids: CASNRGGQGESPLHF. In nucleotides, the CDR3 is TGTGCCAGTAACCGGGGGGGACAGGGGGAGTCACCCCTCCACTTT. The whole variable domain, filled in from reference TRBV19 and TRBJ1-6, reads DGGITQSPKYLFRKEGQNVTLSCEQNLNHDAMYWYRQDPGQGLRLIYYSQIVNDFQKGDIAEGYSVSREKKESFPLTVTSAQKNPTAFYLCASNRGGQGESPLHFGNGTRLTVT.

The rearrangement joins TRBV6-2 or TRBV6-3 to TRBJ2-7; 7 positions match TRBD1. The V gene end was trimmed by 2 bases and the J gene end by 3 bases; junction bases not matched to a gene: 4. The CDR3 is 14 amino acids. Germline CDR1 is MNHEY and CDR2 is SVGEGT. Written as DNA, the CDR3 is TGTGCCAGCAGTTACAACAGGGGTCTCTACGAGCAGTACTTC. It specifies CASSYNRGLYEQYF.

V gene TRBV3-1 (or the pseudogene TRBV3-2) combines with J gene TRBJ2-1, with TRBD2 matching 13 bases. Germline CDR1 and CDR2: LGHDT and YNNKEL (reference sequence). V was clipped by 5 bases and J by 8 bases; unmatched bases: 6. This CDR3 has 15 amino acids. In DNA form, the CDR3 reads TGTGCCAGCAGCGAAACTAGCGGGGGGGCCCATGAGCAGTTCTTC. It encodes CASSETSGGAHEQFF.

The V gene is TRBV19, the J gene TRBJ1-5, with 8 bases lining up with TRBD1. The CDR3 spans 15 residues. Unmatched junction bases numbered 7, after V lost 4 bases and J lost 5 bases. Per the germline V gene, CDR1 is LNHDA and CDR2 is SQIVND (reference sequence). CDR3 sequence reads: CASSTGGRGDQPQHF. CDR3 sequence (DNA): TGTGCCAGTAGTACAGGGGGCAGAGGGGATCAGCCCCAGCATTTT.

The chain couples TRBV5-1 to TRBJ2-5; D is uncertain. Germline values: CDR1 SGHRS, CDR2 YFSETQ. Trimming removed 0 bases from V and 5 bases from J, with 5 bases in between. This CDR3 has 12 amino acids. The CDR3, as DNA: TGCGCCAGCAGCTTGGTTGAGGAGACCCAGTACTTC. This codes for CASSLVEETQYF.

CDR3 residues: CASSFASGGGSPYEQYF. CDR3 coding DNA: TGTGCCAGCAGCTTTGCTTCCGGCGGGGGGAGCCCCTACGAGCAGTACTTC. The chain uses TRBV5-4 and TRBJ2-7; 8 bases are a match to TRBD2. The CDR3 sequence is 17 residues long. Germline-derived CDR1 and CDR2 are SGHNT and YYREEE (reference sequence). V shed 2 bases and J 2 bases; nucleotides not matched to a gene: 12.

The V and J genes are TRBV7-9 and TRBJ1-1; D not certain. Germline CDR1 is SEHNR and CDR2 is FQNEAQ (reference sequence). The CDR3 consists of 14 residues. Deletions cut 5 bases from V and 6 bases from J, with 16 bases between. The CDR3 nucleotides are TGTGCCAGCAGCAGGGATCCGACGGGTCCTGAAGCTTTCTTT. It encodes CASSRDPTGPEAFF.

This clone was seen only a few times. This rearrangement joins TRBV5-6 to TRBJ1-4, with D perhaps matching TRBD1 (5 bases). Trimming stripped 1 base from V and 8 bases from J, with 12 bases between. The germline V gene has CDR1 SGHDT and CDR2 YYEEEE. The CDR3 is 14 residues long. The CDR3: CASSLIQGREKLFF. For the CDR3, the DNA is TGTGCCAGCAGCTTGATCCAGGGAAGGGAAAAACTGTTTTTT.

Here the CDR3 reads CASSLGGPGNTIYF. The CDR3 region has the DNA TGCGCCAGCAGCTTGGGGGGGCCTGGAAACACCATATATTTT. This sequence joins TRBV5-1 and TRBJ1-3; a possible D gene is TRBD1 (6 bases). Germline V gene data show CDR1 as SGHRS and CDR2 as YFSETQ. This CDR3 has 14 amino acids. V lost 0 bases to trimming and J lost 2 bases, with 6 bases between them.